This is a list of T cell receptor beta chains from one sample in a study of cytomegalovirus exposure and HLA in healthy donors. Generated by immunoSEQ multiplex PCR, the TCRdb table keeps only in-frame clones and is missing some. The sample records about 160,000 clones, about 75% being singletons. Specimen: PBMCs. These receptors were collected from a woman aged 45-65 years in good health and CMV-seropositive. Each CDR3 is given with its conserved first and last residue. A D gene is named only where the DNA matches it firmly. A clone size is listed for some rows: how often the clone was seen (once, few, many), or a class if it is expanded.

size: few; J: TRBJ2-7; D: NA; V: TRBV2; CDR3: CASRQEGSYEQYF; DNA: TGTGCCAGCAGACAGGAAGGCTCCTACGAGCAGTACTTC
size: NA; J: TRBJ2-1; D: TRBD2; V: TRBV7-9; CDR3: CASSRGTSGRARNEQFF; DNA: TGTGCCAGCAGCCGAGGGACTAGCGGGAGGGCCCGGAATGAGCAGTTCTTC
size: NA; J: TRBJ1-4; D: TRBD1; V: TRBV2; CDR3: CASSDNRGNEKLFF; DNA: TGTGCCAGCAGTGATAACAGGGGAAATGAAAAACTGTTTTTT
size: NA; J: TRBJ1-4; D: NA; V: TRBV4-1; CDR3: CASSQEGGGVGREKLFF; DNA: TGCGCCAGCAGCCAAGAAGGGGGAGGGGTTGGGCGGGAAAAACTGTTTTTT
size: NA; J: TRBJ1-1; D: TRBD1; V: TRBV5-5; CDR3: CASSSLQGANTEAFF; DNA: TGTGCCAGCAGCTCCTTACAGGGGGCGAACACTGAAGCTTTCTTT
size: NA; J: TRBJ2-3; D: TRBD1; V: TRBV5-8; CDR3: CASSPRTGSDTQYF; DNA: TGTGCCAGCAGCCCGCGGACAGGGTCAGATACGCAGTATTTT
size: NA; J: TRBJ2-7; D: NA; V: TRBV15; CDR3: CATSRDHPREQYF; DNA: TGTGCCACCAGCAGAGACCACCCGAGAGAGCAGTACTTC
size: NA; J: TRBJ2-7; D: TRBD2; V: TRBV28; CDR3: CASSLLGLAGGPFEQYF; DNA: TGTGCCAGCAGTTTATTAGGACTAGCGGGAGGGCCATTCGAGCAGTACTTC
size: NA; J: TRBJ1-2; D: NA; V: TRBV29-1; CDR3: CSAAVGEGYGYTF; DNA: TGCAGCGCAGCCGTCGGGGAAGGCTATGGCTACACCTTC
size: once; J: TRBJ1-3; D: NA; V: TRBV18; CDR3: CASSPQGTGNTIYF; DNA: TGTGCCAGCTCACCGCAGGGAACTGGAAACACCATATATTTT